Below, 10 T cell receptor beta chains from the same sample are listed, as sequenced in a study of OX40 agonist ivuxolimab in advanced cancers. Clones were read by immunoSEQ multiplex PCR, and TCRdb kept only the in-frame ones, dropping some. The sample comprises approximately 90,000 clones, about 89% of which are singletons, and roughly 8.7% rests with the top ten. The sequencing used CD4+ or CD8+ T cells sorted from blood, collected in a trial of the OX40 agonist ivuxolimab. The receptors shown here come from an adult with an advanced solid tumor such as melanoma, head and neck, liver or kidney cancer.

J is TRBJ1-2 and V is TRBV28; D might be TRBD1 (5 bases). This CDR3 is built from 11 residues. Trimming shortened V by 6 bases and J by 7 bases, and 9 bases separated the two germline ends. In germline, CDR1 is MDHEN, CDR2 SYDVKM. CDR3 bases: TGTGCCAGCAGGGGGACTCCTGGCTACACCTTC. This gives the protein CASRGTPGYTF.

This sequence joins TRBV5-1 and TRBJ2-3, with D perhaps matching TRBD1 or TRBD2 (6 bases each). Trimming removed 0 bases at V and 4 bases at J, with 12 bases between. This CDR3 comprises 15 residues. Looked up from germline, CDR1 is SGHRS and CDR2 is YFSETQ. Here the CDR3 reads CASSLERGVSDTQYF. As DNA, the CDR3 is TGCGCCAGCAGCTTGGAAAGGGGGGTATCAGATACGCAGTATTTT.

This chain uses TRBV28 with TRBJ2-2; D not certain. The germline V and J ends were trimmed by 1 base and 2 bases, with 8 bases remaining between them. The CDR3 spans 15 residues. Germline lookup yields CDR1 MDHEN and CDR2 SYDVKM. CDR3 sequence (DNA): TGTGCCAGCAGTTTATCGCCGGTTAACACCGGGGAGCTGTTTTTT. Protein product: CASSLSPVNTGELFF.

This chain connects TRBV25-1 to TRBJ1-4, with TRBD1 as a possible D gene (5 bases). This CDR3 region has 17 residues. CDR1 and CDR2 from the germline V gene are MGHDK and SYGVNS. Trimming removed 3 bases at V and 3 bases at J, with 17 bases between. The CDR3 sequence is CASSDTEGTLANEKLFF. CDR3 in DNA: TGTGCCAGCAGTGACACTGAGGGGACGTTGGCTAATGAAAAACTGTTTTTT.

This clone was observed once. The chain recombines TRBV7-8 with TRBJ2-2; D remains unclear. The CDR3 consists of 12 residues. Germline CDR1 is SGHVS and CDR2 is FQNEAQ. Trimming pared 5 bases from V and 6 bases from J, leaving 7 bases between. CDR3 region: CASSPASGELFF. The CDR3 coding sequence is TGTGCCAGCAGCCCCGCGTCCGGGGAGCTGTTTTTT.

V and J are TRBV19 and TRBJ2-5; no definite D call. Germline values: CDR1 LNHDA, CDR2 SQIVND (reference sequence). This CDR3 is 12 amino acids long. The CDR3 DNA sequence: TGTGCGAGCGCTACTACCCAATCGCCCCAGTACTTC. Protein: CASATTQSPQYF.

The chain uses TRBV19 and TRBJ2-7; no clear D. CDR1 and CDR2 from the germline V gene are LNHDA and SQIVND (reference sequence). Between the trimmed V and J ends, which lost 11 bases and 0 bases, there was a span of 11 bases. The length of the CDR3 is 12 residues. The CDR3 DNA is TGTGCCTCAGGTTTTAGCTCCTACGAGCAGTACTTC. Amino acids: CASGFSSYEQYF.

The chain carries TRBV7-9 and TRBJ1-1; possible D gene TRBD1, 6 bases. The CDR3 runs 15 residues. The V gene's germline CDR1 is SEHNR and CDR2 FQNEAQ (reference sequence). Trimming removed 5 bases at V and 1 base at J, with 14 bases between. CDR3 nucleotides: TGTGCCAGCAGCGATCGCCGGGGGCCGAACACTGAAGCTTTCTTT. Protein product: CASSDRRGPNTEAFF.

This clone was counted a single time. The J gene is TRBJ2-7, the V gene TRBV25-1; no clear D gene. With 3 bases removed from V and 3 bases from J, the gap between germline ends came to 12 bases. Germline CDR1 is MGHDK and CDR2 is SYGVNS. The CDR3 is 14 amino acids. This CDR3 is CASSDGGRGYEQYF. The CDR3 DNA is TGTGCCAGCAGTGACGGTGGCAGAGGCTACGAGCAGTACTTC.

This clone was seen only once. CDR3 region: CASSWTSGKGNIQYF. CDR3 sequence (DNA): TGTGCCAGCAGCTGGACTAGCGGGAAGGGAAACATTCAGTACTTC. V is TRBV6-5 and J is TRBJ2-4; 12 bases are a match to TRBD2. CDR1 is MNHEY, CDR2 SVGAGI, per germline. V lost 6 bases, J lost 6 bases, and 6 bases stayed unmatched. The CDR3 has 15 residues.